The 15 T cell receptor beta chains reported below all come from one sample, sequenced in a study of spatial heterogeneity in lung cancer. TCRdb reanalysed the 5' RACE reads using MiXCR and keeps one entry per CDR3 protein. This table has some 50,000 distinct CDR3 sequences, less than 9% appearing once. The time point denotes: sample taken at primary tumor resection. Unsorted whole RNA of tumor, nontumor lung or frozen PBMC was sequenced. Sequences were derived from PBMCs, sampled at surgery. Every receptor here comes from a female donor with early-stage non-small cell lung cancer.

The chain uses TRBV28 and TRBJ1-6; D is undetermined. The CDR3 covers 15 residues. Trimming left V 1 base short and J 6 bases short, with 10 bases between. Germline V lookup: CDR1 MDHEN, CDR2 SYDVKM. The CDR3 spells CASSLFGRFNSPLHF. CDR3 in DNA: TGTGCCAGCAGTTTATTTGGGAGGTTTAATTCACCCCTCCACTTT. Combining the CDR3 with reference TRBV28 and TRBJ1-6 gives the whole variable domain DVKVTQSSRYLVKRTGEKVFLECVQDMDHENMFWYRQDPGLGLRLIYFSYDVKMKEKGDIPEGYSVSREKKERFSLILESASTNQTSMYLCASSLFGRFNSPLHFGNGTRLTVT.

A few counts support this clonotype. The genes are TRBV6-7 and TRBJ2-7; D uncertain. TRBV6-7 counts as an open reading frame of uncertain function. V was trimmed by 2 bases and J by 3 bases, leaving 11 bases between them. The CDR3 has 14 amino acids. Here the CDR3 reads CASSYGRKGYEQYF. CDR3 bases: TGTGCCAGCAGTTACGGTAGGAAAGGCTACGAGCAGTACTTC.

This clonotype was recorded a few times. The chain combines TRBV7-9 with TRBJ1-1, with D unclear. Trimming left V 1 base short and J 1 base short, with 10 bases between. Per germline, CDR1 SEHNR and CDR2 FQNEAQ (reference sequence). The CDR3 is 15 residues long. The CDR3 reads CASSLGSAGNTEAFF. The CDR3 DNA sequence: TGTGCCAGCAGCTTAGGATCCGCCGGGAACACTGAAGCTTTCTTT.

V usage is TRBV30 and J usage is TRBJ1-1; no definite D call. The CDR3 loop spans 14 amino acids. Trimming took off 0 bases at V and 3 bases at J, with 11 bases between the two ends. Germline lookup yields CDR1 GTSNPN and CDR2 SVGIG (reference sequence). The CDR3 sequence: CAWSVSPGYTEAFF. The DNA for the CDR3 is TGTGCCTGGAGTGTATCCCCGGGATACACTGAAGCTTTCTTT.

The chain has TRBV6-2 or TRBV6-3 and TRBJ1-2; TRBD1 aligns across 7 bases. This CDR3 comprises 15 residues. The trim removed 2 bases at V and 4 bases at J, leaving 7 bases unmatched. Germline assignment: CDR1 MNHEY and CDR2 SVGEGT. The CDR3 DNA reads TGTGCCAGCAGTTACGAAGGGGGCGGTAGCTATGGCTACACCTTC. Amino acid sequence: CASSYEGGGSYGYTF.

This clonotype occurred a few times. V is TRBV6-6 and J is TRBJ2-3, with TRBD2 identical over 9 bases. The CDR3 loop spans 15 amino acids. The germline CDR1 and CDR2 sequences are MNHNY and SVGAGI (reference sequence). V shed 6 bases, J shed 5 bases, and the junction held 9 bases outside the gene matches. CDR3 in amino acids: CASSLTRGGVDTQYF. For the CDR3, the DNA is TGTGCCAGCAGCTTAACGCGGGGGGGCGTAGATACGCAGTATTTT.

This clonotype was found many times. This rearrangement joins TRBV4-1 to TRBJ2-2; possibly TRBD1 for D (5 bases). The CDR3 consists of 19 residues. CDR1 and CDR2 from the germline V gene are MGHRA and YSYEKL. V lost 0 bases, J lost 0 bases, and 17 bases lay in between. The CDR3 sequence: CASSQEMQGRPPNTGELFF. The CDR3 nucleotides read TGCGCCAGCAGCCAAGAGATGCAGGGCCGGCCACCGAACACCGGGGAGCTGTTTTTT.

The sample holds many counts of this clonotype. The chain links TRBV27 to TRBJ1-4, with D uncertain. The germline V gene has CDR1 MNHEY and CDR2 SMNVEV (reference sequence). The CDR3 totals 15 residues. V lost 5 bases and J lost 6, with 16 bases in between. As DNA, the CDR3 is TGTGCCAGCAGTCCCCGTAGTACGGGCTATGAAAAACTGTTTTTT. This sequence encodes CASSPRSTGYEKLFF.

The J gene is TRBJ1-2, the V gene TRBV4-3; no clear D. Germline V gives CDR1 LGHNA, CDR2 YSLEER. Trimming took 0 bases from V and 6 from J, leaving 17 bases between them. This CDR3 comprises 16 residues. The CDR3 nucleotides read TGCGCCAGCAGCCAAGATCCAATGGCCTCCTGGGATGGCTACACCTTC. This translates into CASSQDPMASWDGYTF.

The genes are TRBV10-3 and TRBJ2-7; D remains ambiguous. This CDR3 comprises 14 residues. Germline values: CDR1 ENHRY, CDR2 SYGVKD. Trimming stripped 0 bases from V and 3 bases from J, with 9 bases between. The CDR3 sequence is CAISESAGNYEQYF. In DNA form, the CDR3 reads TGTGCCATCAGTGAGTCAGCAGGTAACTACGAGCAGTACTTC.

This clonotype was seen only a few times. V and J are TRBV23-1 and TRBJ1-2; 7 nucleotides agree with TRBD1. TRBV23-1 falls under the ORF class, with uncertain function. The CDR3 is 15 residues long. The trim removed 4 bases at V and 5 bases at J, leaving 10 bases unmatched. CDR3 in amino acids: CASSPTRGSYYGYTF. The CDR3 coding sequence is TGCGCCAGCAGTCCAACCAGGGGGAGCTATTATGGCTACACCTTC.

This clonotype has more than one count but fewer than ten. The chain links TRBV5-1 to TRBJ2-1; D is perhaps TRBD2 (7 bases). V dropped 4 bases and J dropped 8 bases, with 13 bases sitting between them. This CDR3 has 13 residues. In germline, CDR1 is SGHRS, CDR2 YFSETQ. The CDR3 DNA sequence: TGCGCCAGCAGCCCGGGGGGCGGATATGAGCAGTTCTTC. Its protein product is CASSPGGGYEQFF.

This clonotype occurred many times. One end of the junction fails to match germline, which may point to a read error. This rearrangement joins TRBV20-1 to TRBJ2-6; a weak D match, TRBD1 (5 bases). The CDR3 has 17 residues. Germline CDR1 DFQATT, CDR2 SNEGSKA (reference sequence). CDR3 loop: CSAGDSSLSSGANVLTF. The CDR3 nucleotides are TGCAGTGCTGGAGACAGTTCCCTCAGCTCTGGGGCCAACGTCCTGACTTTC.

This clonotype was counted only a few times. This rearrangement joins TRBV18 to TRBJ1-1; D unclear. Germline V gives CDR1 KGHSH, CDR2 LQKENI. Trimming pared 2 bases from V and 1 base from J, leaving 11 bases between. This CDR3 is 15 amino acids long. DNA of the CDR3: TGTGCCAGCTCACCAGGGTTAGCATCGAACACTGAAGCTTTCTTT. Translation: CASSPGLASNTEAFF.

Notes on this clonotype: Its ends do not fully match the called genes, so a read error is possible. The chain has TRBV5-6 and TRBJ2-1, with 8 bases that match TRBD1. In germline, CDR1 is SGHDT, CDR2 YYEEEE. This CDR3 is built from 15 residues. DNA for the CDR3: TGTGCCGGCAGCTACGGACAGGGTTGGGTCAATGAGCAGTTCTTC. It is translated as CAGSYGQGWVNEQFF.